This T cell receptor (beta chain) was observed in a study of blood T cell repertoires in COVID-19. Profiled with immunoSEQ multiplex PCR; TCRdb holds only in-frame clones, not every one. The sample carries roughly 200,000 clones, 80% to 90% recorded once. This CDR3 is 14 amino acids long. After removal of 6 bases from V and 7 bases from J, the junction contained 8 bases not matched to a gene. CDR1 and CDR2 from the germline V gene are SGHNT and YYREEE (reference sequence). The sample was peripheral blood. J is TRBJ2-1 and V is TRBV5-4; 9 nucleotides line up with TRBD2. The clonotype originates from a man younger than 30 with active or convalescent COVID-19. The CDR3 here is CASNVAGERNEQFF. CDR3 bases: TGTGCCAGCAACGTAGCGGGAGAACGTAATGAGCAGTTCTTC.